This TCR beta chain originates from a study of technical replicates of blood from a few donors. After removal of 2 bases from V and 7 bases from J, the junction contained 8 bases not matched to a gene. The CDR3 spans 15 residues. Germline assignment: CDR1 SGHVS and CDR2 FNYEAQ. Only in-frame clones appear in the TCRdb table, and some are missing; sequencing was by immunoSEQ multiplex PCR. The sample yields more than 90,000 clones, 96% seen once. The clonotype was recovered from a human donor in good health. The chain uses TRBV7-6 and TRBJ1-3; 7 nucleotides align to TRBD1. Sequencing input: T cells isolated from PBMCs. The CDR3 spells CASSLFPGQFNTIYF. The CDR3 coding sequence is TGTGCCAGCAGCTTATTCCCGGGACAGTTCAACACCATATATTTT.